This TCR beta chain was captured in a study of blood T cell repertoires in COVID-19. The data were produced by immunoSEQ multiplex PCR, yet TCRdb's version contains in-frame clones alone and is incomplete. The repertoire holds about 200,000 clones, with around four fifths as singletons. Looked up from germline, CDR1 is SGDLS and CDR2 is YYNGEE. The ends were cut back, 5 bases at V and 2 bases at J, with 13 bases in the middle. This CDR3 has 15 residues. The chain is built from TRBV9 and TRBJ2-2; D perhaps matches TRBD1 (7 bases). This clonotype was obtained from a human donor in a cohort sampled during active COVID-19. Sequences were obtained from peripheral blood. The CDR3 nucleotides read TGTGCCAGCAGTGTGCGGGACAGTAACACCGGGGAGCTGTTTTTT. Its translation is CASSVRDSNTGELFF.